A single sample gave rise to the 28 T cell receptor beta chains below, sequenced in a study of blood T cell repertoires in COVID-19 (dated by TCRdb to the early 2020s). The library was obtained by the immunoSEQ multiplex PCR assay. Sourced from immuneACCESS, this table was stored by TCRdb with only in-frame sequences that have V and J called. A share of the clones is absent; for the studies checked, an unresolved V gene accounts for under half, and the remainder has no known explanation. Counted in this sample were 150,000 to 200,000 clones; approximately 80% of them appeared once. Of the sample, 13% to 15% falls within the top ten clones. Sequencing was done on a sample of peripheral blood. These TCRs come from a woman in her sixties or seventies with COVID-19, enrolled during active disease.

V gene TRBV7-2 combines with J gene TRBJ2-1; 7 bases are shared with TRBD1. The length of the CDR3 is 16 residues. CDR1 and CDR2 (germline): SGHTA, FQGNSA. V dropped 1 base and J dropped 9; count of bases not matched to a gene: 12. CDR3 amino acids: CASSLVGRGSSSEQFF. As DNA, the CDR3 is TGTGCCAGCAGCTTAGTAGGCAGGGGGTCTTCTAGTGAGCAGTTCTTC.

The V and J genes are TRBV10-3 and TRBJ2-5, with 8 positions matching TRBD1. Germline assignment: CDR1 ENHRY and CDR2 SYGVKD. The CDR3 runs to 12 residues. V shed 10 bases and J 4 bases; nucleotides not matched to a gene: 5. This chain's CDR3 is CATQGQVETQYF. The CDR3 nucleotides read TGTGCCACGCAGGGACAGGTAGAGACCCAGTACTTC.

The V call is TRBV27, the J call TRBJ1-1, with D possibly TRBD1 on 5 matching bases. Germline assignment: CDR1 MNHEY and CDR2 SMNVEV (reference sequence). The CDR3 covers 13 residues. Trimming left V 5 bases short and J 3 bases short, with 10 bases between. CDR3 DNA sequence: TGTGCCAGCAGTGGCGACAGAGACACTGAAGCTTTCTTT. Translated, it gives CASSGDRDTEAFF.

The chain carries TRBV6-1 and TRBJ2-1; TRBD2 matches 8 bases. CDR1 and CDR2 from the germline V gene are MNHNS and SASEGT. V shed 3 bases, J shed 6 bases, and the junction held 10 bases outside the gene matches. The CDR3 is 16 amino acids. This chain's CDR3 is CASSENIGLAGNEQFF. CDR3 nucleotide sequence: TGTGCCAGCAGTGAGAATATAGGACTAGCTGGCAATGAGCAGTTCTTC.

This chain connects TRBV6-5 to TRBJ2-2; weak D call: TRBD1 (6 bases). In germline, CDR1 is MNHEY, CDR2 SVGAGI. The CDR3 covers 13 residues. V lost 7 bases and J 4 bases, leaving 10 bases between the germline ends. In DNA, the CDR3 is TGTGCCAGCACCAACAGGGCCACCGGGGAGCTGTTTTTT. It codes for CASTNRATGELFF.

The rearrangement uses TRBV9 and TRBJ1-6; 10 positions agree with TRBD1. V gave up 2 bases and J gave up 8 bases; unmatched junction bases: 4. This CDR3 comprises 15 residues. The germline V gene encodes CDR1 SGDLS and CDR2 YYNGEE. CDR3 loop: CASSVWGTGDSPLHF. The CDR3 coding sequence is TGTGCCAGCAGCGTGTGGGGGACAGGGGATTCACCCCTCCACTTT.

V is TRBV5-1 and J is TRBJ1-3; D is unclear. Trimming took off 0 bases at V and 2 bases at J, with 9 bases between the two ends. The length of the CDR3 is 15 residues. Germline assignment: CDR1 SGHRS and CDR2 YFSETQ. CDR3: CASSLDTRTGNTIYF. The DNA for the CDR3 is TGCGCCAGCAGCTTGGACACTAGGACTGGAAACACCATATATTTT.

V is TRBV6-6 and J is TRBJ2-7; D is unresolved. The germline V and J ends were trimmed by 2 bases and 5 bases, with 13 bases remaining between them. The CDR3 consists of 14 residues. Germline-derived CDR1 and CDR2 are MNHNY and SVGAGI (reference sequence). For the CDR3, the DNA is TGTGCCAGCAGTTACATGGCCACATCCCACGAGCAGTACTTC. Encoded protein: CASSYMATSHEQYF.

The CDR3 reads CASRLGTLTYNEQFF. CDR3 nucleotides: TGCGCCAGCAGGCTCGGGACTCTTACCTACAATGAGCAGTTCTTC. The rearrangement joins TRBV10-2 to TRBJ2-1, with D possibly TRBD2 on 6 matching bases. This CDR3 comprises 15 residues. The V gene lost 6 bases and the J gene lost 2 bases, with 14 bases spanning the gap. In germline, CDR1 is WSHSY, CDR2 SAAADI.

V gene TRBV20-1 combines with J gene TRBJ2-7; 8 nucleotides match TRBD1. This CDR3 has 13 amino acids. Germline loops: CDR1 DFQATT, CDR2 SNEGSKA (reference sequence). Trimming removed 3 bases from V and 10 bases from J; junction bases left unmatched: 11. This chain's CDR3 is CSASWAGGDKQYF. As DNA, the CDR3 is TGCAGTGCTAGTTGGGCAGGGGGCGACAAACAGTACTTC.

A single count supports this clone. V and J are TRBV6-5 and TRBJ1-1; D might be TRBD1 (5 bases). This CDR3 is 13 amino acids long. CDR1 and CDR2 (germline): MNHEY, SVGAGI. V was cut by 8 bases and J by 10 bases, with 20 bases left in between. The CDR3 here is CASDYALPGVAFF. CDR3 nucleotides: TGTGCCAGCGATTATGCCCTCCCGGGGGTAGCTTTCTTT.

The CDR3 bases are TGTGCCAGTAGTATTCTTTCGAGCGGGAGCAATCAGCCCCAGCATTTT. Translating it yields CASSILSSGSNQPQHF. The chain is built from TRBV19 and TRBJ1-5, with unresolved D. V gave up 3 bases and J gave up 1 base, with 13 bases separating them. Germline V gives CDR1 LNHDA, CDR2 SQIVND (reference sequence). This CDR3 has 16 amino acids.

The J gene is TRBJ1-2, the V gene TRBV29-1, with 7 bases lining up with TRBD1. From germline, CDR1 is SQVTM and CDR2 ANQGSEA. After removal of 4 bases from V and 10 bases from J, the junction contained 12 bases not matched to a gene. There are 13 residues in the CDR3. CDR3 amino acids: CSVGSWGTAVYTF. The CDR3 bases are TGCAGCGTTGGTAGTTGGGGGACAGCCGTCTACACCTTC.

The rearrangement joins TRBV10-3 to TRBJ2-3, with TRBD2 matching over 10 bases. After removal of 6 bases from V and 1 base from J, the junction contained 10 bases not matched to a gene. CDR1 ENHRY and CDR2 SYGVKD come from the germline V gene. CDR3 length equals 17 residues. CDR3 region: CAISGPDTSGGTDTQYF. In nucleotides, the CDR3 is TGTGCCATCAGCGGGCCCGATACTAGCGGGGGCACAGATACGCAGTATTTT.

V is TRBV5-6 and J is TRBJ2-1; 7 bases match TRBD1. Trimming removed 0 bases from V and 7 bases from J; junction bases left unmatched: 10. Germline CDR1 and CDR2: SGHDT and YYEEEE. The CDR3 is 16 residues long. The CDR3 DNA reads as TGTGCCAGCAGCTTGGTCTGGACAGGAGGTAGGAATGAGCAGTTCTTC. Protein sequence: CASSLVWTGGRNEQFF.

The chain has TRBV30 and TRBJ1-1, with no clear D. V lost 3 bases and J 0 bases, leaving 8 bases between the germline ends. The CDR3 covers 13 residues. Germline-derived CDR1 and CDR2 are GTSNPN and SVGIG (reference sequence). DNA for the CDR3: TGTGCCTGGAGCCCGGGGTTGAACACTGAAGCTTTCTTT. Translated, it gives CAWSPGLNTEAFF.

The chain is built from TRBV30 and TRBJ1-4, with D perhaps TRBD1 (5 bases). Germline V gives CDR1 GTSNPN, CDR2 SVGIG (reference sequence). V was pared by 0 bases and J by 8 bases, with 16 bases between. This CDR3 comprises 15 residues. Written as DNA, the CDR3 is TGTGCCTGGAGTGTAAGGGGCGGAGGGAACGAAAAACTGTTTTTT. Translating it yields CAWSVRGGGNEKLFF.

This rearrangement joins TRBV6-6 to TRBJ2-5, with TRBD1 matching over 12 bases. Germline V CDR1 and CDR2: MNHNY, SVGAGI (reference sequence). The CDR3 extends over 15 amino acids. Trimming removed 6 bases from V and 4 bases from J; junction bases left unmatched: 6. The DNA for the CDR3 is TGTGCCAGCAGGTCGGGACAGGGGGCTCGAGAGACCCAGTACTTC. Residues: CASRSGQGARETQYF.

The chain recombines TRBV19 with TRBJ1-4, with 8 bases aligning to TRBD1. Germline V gene data show CDR1 as LNHDA and CDR2 as SQIVND (reference sequence). V shed 3 bases and J 7 bases; nucleotides not matched to a gene: 7. The CDR3 contains 15 residues. CDR3 DNA: TGTGCCAGTAGTATTAGCCCGACAGGGGCTGAAAAACTGTTTTTT. This gives the protein CASSISPTGAEKLFF.

V usage is TRBV3-1 (or the pseudogene TRBV3-2) and J usage is TRBJ2-3; TRBD2 agrees at 8 bases. The CDR3 extends over 14 amino acids. Germline V gene data show CDR1 as LGHDT and CDR2 as YNNKEL (reference sequence). The V gene end was trimmed by 3 bases and the J gene end by 1 base; junction bases not matched to a gene: 0. CDR3: CASSQTSGTDTQYF. The CDR3 bases are TGTGCCAGCAGCCAGACTAGCGGCACAGATACGCAGTATTTT.

The CDR3 sequence is CASSRTDTKHYEQYV. CDR3 coding DNA: TGTGCCAGCAGCAGGACAGATACGAAACATTACGAGCAGTACGTC. The J gene is TRBJ2-7, the V gene TRBV5-6; a weak D match, TRBD1 (6 bases). The germline V gene has CDR1 SGHDT and CDR2 YYEEEE. CDR3 length equals 15 residues. V lost 4 bases and J 4 bases, leaving 18 bases between the germline ends.

The table lists this clone with a count of one. The CDR3 sequence: CASSWTGGEQFF. CDR3 coding DNA: TGTGCCAGCAGTTGGACAGGGGGTGAGCAGTTCTTC. J is TRBJ2-1 and V is TRBV6-5, with 10 nucleotides matching TRBD1. The V segment lost 4 bases and the J segment 9 bases; nucleotides outside the gene matches: 0. The CDR3 covers 12 residues. Germline V CDR1 and CDR2: MNHEY, SVGAGI.

V usage is TRBV28 and J usage is TRBJ1-4; 7 nucleotides agree with TRBD1. V shed 3 bases, J shed 7 bases, and the junction held 8 bases outside the gene matches. Germline CDR1 MDHEN, CDR2 SYDVKM. The CDR3 loop spans 15 amino acids. The CDR3 region has the DNA TGTGCCAGCAGTTTGGAGGGACAGCCTTTTGAAAAACTGTTTTTT. Protein sequence: CASSLEGQPFEKLFF.

This chain connects TRBV7-2 to TRBJ2-5, with 7 bases aligning to TRBD2. J lost 5 bases, V lost 5 bases, and 8 bases had no gene match. This CDR3 spans 14 amino acids. Looked up from germline, CDR1 is SGHTA and CDR2 is FQGNSA. CDR3 residues: CASSPSWEGETQYF. CDR3 bases: TGTGCCAGCAGCCCCTCGTGGGAGGGGGAGACCCAGTACTTC.

V gene TRBV3-1 (or the pseudogene TRBV3-2) combines with J gene TRBJ2-3; D perhaps matches TRBD2 (6 bases). The germline V gene has CDR1 LGHDT and CDR2 YNNKEL (reference sequence). The CDR3 is made up of 17 amino acids. The V end was cut by 4 bases, the J end by 7 bases, with 24 bases between. This CDR3 is CASSLSLGGIRGNTQYF. DNA for the CDR3: TGTGCCAGCAGCCTATCCTTAGGAGGGATAAGAGGGAATACGCAGTATTTT.

This clone is a singleton in its sample. The genes are TRBV6-5 and TRBJ1-6; 7 bases match TRBD1. Unmatched junction bases numbered 7, after V lost 7 bases and J lost 10 bases. Per germline, CDR1 MNHEY and CDR2 SVGAGI. This CDR3 spans 13 amino acids. In nucleotides, the CDR3 is TGTGCCAGCACGCGGACAGGAGCATCACCCCTCCACTTT. Protein product: CASTRTGASPLHF.

This clone was counted only a few times. This chain uses TRBV29-1 with TRBJ2-3; 9 bases fit TRBD1. Germline CDR1 and CDR2: SQVTM and ANQGSEA. Losses at the gene ends were 7 bases for V and 2 bases for J; bases not matched to a gene: 7. The CDR3 spans 14 residues. The CDR3 DNA reads TGCAGCGCAATGACAGGGGGTACCACAGATACGCAGTATTTT. It specifies CSAMTGGTTDTQYF.

This chain connects TRBV10-3 to TRBJ2-7, with 9 bases fitting TRBD2. V dropped 0 bases and J dropped 6; count of bases not matched to a gene: 9. The CDR3 spans 16 residues. Per the germline V gene, CDR1 is ENHRY and CDR2 is SYGVKD. The CDR3 sequence is CAISESVAGALSEQYF. The DNA for the CDR3 is TGTGCCATCAGTGAGTCAGTAGCGGGAGCCCTCTCCGAGCAGTACTTC.